This T cell receptor beta chain emerged from a study of shared clonotypes between healthy human individuals. Study-level background: Three CD4 naive, three CD4 memory, two CD8 naive and one CD8 memory plate were used per donor.

On this clone: Its antigen remains unidentified.

The CDR3 length is 17 residues. Losses at the gene ends were 4 bases for V and 5 bases for J; bases not matched to a gene: 11. CDR1 is WSHSY and CDR2 is SAAADI in the germline V gene. General study points: Clonotype sharing among donors, it was expected, would be affected by sequencing depth. In contrast to clonotypes shared by all four donors, non-shared clonotypes had lower generation probabilities.

The data were produced by immunoSEQ multiplex PCR, yet TCRdb's version contains in-frame clones alone and is incomplete. Found here are 2,100,000 or so clones, under 97% of them singletons; the top ten hold around 0.13%. The sample comprised naive CD4+ T cells sorted from blood. Subset of the sample: CD45RA+ positively selected. The TCR comes from a man aged 18 to 35 in good health. The chain is built from TRBV10-2 and TRBJ2-2; 9 nucleotides agree with TRBD1. Written as DNA, the CDR3 is TGCGCCAGCAGTGTCGCGGAGGGACAGGGTGATACCGGGGAGCTGTTTTTT. It codes for CASSVAEGQGDTGELFF.